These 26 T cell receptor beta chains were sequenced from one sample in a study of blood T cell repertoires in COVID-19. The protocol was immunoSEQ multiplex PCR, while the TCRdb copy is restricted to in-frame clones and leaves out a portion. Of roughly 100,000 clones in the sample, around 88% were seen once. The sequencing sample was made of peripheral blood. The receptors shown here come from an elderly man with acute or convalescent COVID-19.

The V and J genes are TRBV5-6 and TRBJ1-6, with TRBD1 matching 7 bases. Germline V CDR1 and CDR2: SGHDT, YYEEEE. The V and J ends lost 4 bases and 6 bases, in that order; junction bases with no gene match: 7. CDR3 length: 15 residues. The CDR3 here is CASSGGGSLNSPLHF. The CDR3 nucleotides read TGTGCCAGCAGCGGAGGGGGCTCCCTTAATTCACCCCTCCACTTT.

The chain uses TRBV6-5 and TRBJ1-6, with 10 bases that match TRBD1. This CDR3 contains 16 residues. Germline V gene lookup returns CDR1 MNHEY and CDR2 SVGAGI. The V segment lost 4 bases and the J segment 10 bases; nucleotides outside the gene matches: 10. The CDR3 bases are TGTGCCAGCAGTTCAGGGGACAGGGGAATAGAATCACCCCTCCACTTT. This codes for CASSSGDRGIESPLHF.

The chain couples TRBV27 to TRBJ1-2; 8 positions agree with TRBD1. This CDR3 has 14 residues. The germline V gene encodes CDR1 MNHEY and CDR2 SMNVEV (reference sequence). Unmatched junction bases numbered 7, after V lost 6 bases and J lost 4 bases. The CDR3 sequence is CASRRTGTGYGYTF. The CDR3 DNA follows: TGTGCCAGCAGGAGGACAGGGACCGGCTATGGCTACACCTTC.

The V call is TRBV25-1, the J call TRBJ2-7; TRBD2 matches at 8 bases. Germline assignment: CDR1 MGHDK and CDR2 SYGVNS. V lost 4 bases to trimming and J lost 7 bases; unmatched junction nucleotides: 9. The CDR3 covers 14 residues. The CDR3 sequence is CASSAPSTSGEQYF. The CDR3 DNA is TGTGCCAGCAGTGCCCCTTCCACTAGCGGTGAGCAGTACTTC.

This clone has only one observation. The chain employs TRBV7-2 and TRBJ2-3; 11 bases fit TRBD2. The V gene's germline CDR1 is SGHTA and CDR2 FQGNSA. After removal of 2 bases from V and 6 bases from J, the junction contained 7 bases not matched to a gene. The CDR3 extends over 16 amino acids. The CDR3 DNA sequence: TGTGCCAGCAGCTTACGAACTAGCGGGAGTATTGATACGCAGTATTTT. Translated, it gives CASSLRTSGSIDTQYF.

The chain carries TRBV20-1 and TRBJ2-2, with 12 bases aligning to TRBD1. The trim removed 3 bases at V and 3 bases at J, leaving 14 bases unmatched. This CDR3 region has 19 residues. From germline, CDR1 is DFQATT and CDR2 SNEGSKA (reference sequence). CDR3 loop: CSASGIMRDRGRDTGELFF. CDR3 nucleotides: TGCAGTGCTAGTGGTATTATGAGGGACAGGGGGCGCGACACCGGGGAGCTGTTTTTT.

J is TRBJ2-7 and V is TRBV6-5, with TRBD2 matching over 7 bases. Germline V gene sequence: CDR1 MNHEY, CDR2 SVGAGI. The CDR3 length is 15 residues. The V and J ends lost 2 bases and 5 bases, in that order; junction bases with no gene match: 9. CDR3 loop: CASSYVGRGVNEQYF. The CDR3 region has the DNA TGTGCCAGCAGTTACGTGGGCCGGGGGGTTAACGAGCAGTACTTC.

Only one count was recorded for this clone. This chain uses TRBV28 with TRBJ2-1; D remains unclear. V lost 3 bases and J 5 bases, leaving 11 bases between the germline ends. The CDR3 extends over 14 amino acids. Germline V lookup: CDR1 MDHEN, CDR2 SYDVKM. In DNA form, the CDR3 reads TGTGCCAGCAGTTTCCCCCGAAGAGACAATGAGCAGTTCTTC. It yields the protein CASSFPRRDNEQFF.

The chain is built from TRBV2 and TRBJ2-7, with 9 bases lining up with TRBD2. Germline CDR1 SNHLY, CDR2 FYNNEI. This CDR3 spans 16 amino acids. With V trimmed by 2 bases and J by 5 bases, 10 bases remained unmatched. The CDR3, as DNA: TGTGCCAGCAGTGAACGCGGGGCTAGCGGGATCGACGAGCAGTACTTC. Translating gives CASSERGASGIDEQYF.

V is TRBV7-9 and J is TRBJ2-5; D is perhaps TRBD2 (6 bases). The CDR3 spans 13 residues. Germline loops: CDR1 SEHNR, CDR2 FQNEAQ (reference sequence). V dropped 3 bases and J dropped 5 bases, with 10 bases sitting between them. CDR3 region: CASSFGSGETQYF. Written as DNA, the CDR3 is TGTGCCAGCAGCTTCGGGAGCGGTGAGACCCAGTACTTC.

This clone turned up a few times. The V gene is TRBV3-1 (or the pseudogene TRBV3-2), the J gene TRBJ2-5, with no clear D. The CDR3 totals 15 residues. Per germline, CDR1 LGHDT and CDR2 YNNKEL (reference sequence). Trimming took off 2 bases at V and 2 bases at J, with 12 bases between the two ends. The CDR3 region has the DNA TGTGCCAGCAGCCAAATGATCTCCGGGCAAGAGACCCAGTACTTC. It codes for CASSQMISGQETQYF.

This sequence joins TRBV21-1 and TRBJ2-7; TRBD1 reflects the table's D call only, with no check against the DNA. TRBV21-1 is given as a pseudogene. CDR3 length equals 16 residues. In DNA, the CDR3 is TGTGCCAGCAGTTTCAAAAACAGGGCCCCTAGAGGCGAGCAGTACTTC. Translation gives CASSFKNRAPRGEQYF.

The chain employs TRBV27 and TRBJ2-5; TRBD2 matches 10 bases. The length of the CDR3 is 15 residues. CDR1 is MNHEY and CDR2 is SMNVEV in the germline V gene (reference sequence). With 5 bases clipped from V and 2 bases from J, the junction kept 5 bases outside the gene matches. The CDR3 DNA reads TGTGCCAGCAGTACCACACTAGCGGGGCAAGAGACCCAGTACTTC. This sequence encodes CASSTTLAGQETQYF.

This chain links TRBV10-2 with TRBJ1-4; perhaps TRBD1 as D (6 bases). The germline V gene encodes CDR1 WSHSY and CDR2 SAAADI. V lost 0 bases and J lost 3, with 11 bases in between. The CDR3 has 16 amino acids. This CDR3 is CASSESRGGANEKLFF. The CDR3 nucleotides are TGCGCCAGCAGTGAGTCGAGGGGGGGGGCTAATGAAAAACTGTTTTTT.

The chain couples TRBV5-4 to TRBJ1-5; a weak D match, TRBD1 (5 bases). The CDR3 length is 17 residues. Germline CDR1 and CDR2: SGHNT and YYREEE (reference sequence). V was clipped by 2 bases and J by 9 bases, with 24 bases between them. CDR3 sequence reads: CASSFGSTGGKGRPQHF. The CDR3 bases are TGTGCCAGCAGCTTTGGTTCTACGGGGGGTAAAGGTCGGCCCCAGCATTTT.

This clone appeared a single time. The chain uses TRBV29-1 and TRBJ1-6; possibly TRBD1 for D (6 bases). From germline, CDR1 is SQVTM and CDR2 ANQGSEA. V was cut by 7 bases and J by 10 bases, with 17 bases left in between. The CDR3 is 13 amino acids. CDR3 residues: CSAEIGRGSPLHF. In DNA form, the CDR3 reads TGCAGCGCAGAGATCGGCAGGGGCTCACCCCTCCACTTT.

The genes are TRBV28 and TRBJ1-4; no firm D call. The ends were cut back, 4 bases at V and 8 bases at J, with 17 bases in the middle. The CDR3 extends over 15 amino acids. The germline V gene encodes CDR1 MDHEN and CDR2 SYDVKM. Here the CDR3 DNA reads TGTGCCAGCAGTTCTCGTGGGGAGGGCACGGAAAAACTGTTTTTT. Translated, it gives CASSSRGEGTEKLFF.

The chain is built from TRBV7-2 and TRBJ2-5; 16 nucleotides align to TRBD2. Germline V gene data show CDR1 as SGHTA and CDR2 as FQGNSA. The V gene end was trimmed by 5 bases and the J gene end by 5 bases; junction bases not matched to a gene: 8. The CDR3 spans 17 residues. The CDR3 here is CASSPGLAGGIMETQYF. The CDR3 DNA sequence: TGTGCCAGCAGCCCGGGACTAGCGGGAGGGATTATGGAGACCCAGTACTTC. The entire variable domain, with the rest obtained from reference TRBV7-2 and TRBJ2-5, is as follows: GAGVSQSPSNKVTEKGKDVELRCDPISGHTALYWYRQSLGQGLEFLIYFQGNSAPDKSGLPSDRFSAERTGGSVSTLTIQRTQQEDSAVYLCASSPGLAGGIMETQYFGPGTRLLVL.

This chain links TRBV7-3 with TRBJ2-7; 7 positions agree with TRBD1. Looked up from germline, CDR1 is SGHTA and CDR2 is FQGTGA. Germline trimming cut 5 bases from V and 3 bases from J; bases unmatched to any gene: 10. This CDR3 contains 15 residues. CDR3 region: CASSAHRGLGYEQYF. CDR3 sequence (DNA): TGTGCCAGCAGCGCCCACAGGGGATTAGGCTACGAGCAGTACTTC.

DNA for the CDR3: TGTGCCAGCAGCTTTAGACAGGGGGCAGGAACCGGGGAGCTGTTTTTT. Translating gives CASSFRQGAGTGELFF. The V gene is TRBV28, the J gene TRBJ2-2, with 10 nucleotides matching TRBD1. Germline V CDR1 and CDR2: MDHEN, SYDVKM. J was trimmed by 5 bases and V by 6 bases; bases with no gene match: 9. The CDR3 length is 16 residues.

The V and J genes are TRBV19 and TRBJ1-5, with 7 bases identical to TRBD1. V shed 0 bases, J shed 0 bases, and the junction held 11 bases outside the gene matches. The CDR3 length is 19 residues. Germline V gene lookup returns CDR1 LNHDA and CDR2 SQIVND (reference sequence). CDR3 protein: CASSIERTGFFLSNQPQHF. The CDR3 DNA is TGTGCCAGTAGTATAGAACGGACAGGATTTTTTCTTAGCAATCAGCCCCAGCATTTT.

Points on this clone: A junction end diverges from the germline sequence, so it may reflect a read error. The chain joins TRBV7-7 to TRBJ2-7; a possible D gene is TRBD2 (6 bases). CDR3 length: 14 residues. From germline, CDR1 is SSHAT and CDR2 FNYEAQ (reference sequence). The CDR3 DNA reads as TGTGCTAGCAGCTTTAGACTAGGCGCCTACGAGCAGTACTTC. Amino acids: CASSFRLGAYEQYF. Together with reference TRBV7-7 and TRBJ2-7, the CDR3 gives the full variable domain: GAGVSQSPRYKVTKRGQDVTLRCDPISSHATLYWYQQALGQGPEFLTYFNYEAQPDKSGLPSDRFSAERPEGSISTLTIQRTEQRDSAMYRCASSFRLGAYEQYFGPGTRLTVT.

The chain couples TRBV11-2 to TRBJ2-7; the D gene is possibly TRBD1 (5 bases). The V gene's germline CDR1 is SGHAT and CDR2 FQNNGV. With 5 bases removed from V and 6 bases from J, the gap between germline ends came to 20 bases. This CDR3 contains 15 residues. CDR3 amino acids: CASSLKAARAREQYF. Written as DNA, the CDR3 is TGTGCCAGCAGCCTAAAGGCCGCCAGGGCGCGCGAGCAGTACTTC. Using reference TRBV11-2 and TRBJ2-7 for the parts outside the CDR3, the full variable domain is EAGVAQSPRYKIIEKRQSVAFWCNPISGHATLYWYQQILGQGPKLLIQFQNNGVVDDSQLPKDRFSAERLKGVDSTLKIQPAKLEDSAVYLCASSLKAARAREQYFGPGTRLTVT.

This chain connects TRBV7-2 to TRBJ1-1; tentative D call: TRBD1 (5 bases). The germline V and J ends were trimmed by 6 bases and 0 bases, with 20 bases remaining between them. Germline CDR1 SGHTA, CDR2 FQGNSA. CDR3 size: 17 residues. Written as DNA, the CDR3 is TGTGCCAGCAGTCGACAGTTTTACGCGGCCATGAACACTGAAGCTTTCTTT. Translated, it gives CASSRQFYAAMNTEAFF.

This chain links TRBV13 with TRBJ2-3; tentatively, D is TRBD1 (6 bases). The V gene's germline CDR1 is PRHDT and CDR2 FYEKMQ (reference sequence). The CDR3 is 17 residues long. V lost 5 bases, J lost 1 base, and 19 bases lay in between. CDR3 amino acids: CASSLKGHAGGTDTQYF. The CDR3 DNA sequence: TGTGCCAGCAGCCTCAAGGGACACGCTGGAGGCACAGATACGCAGTATTTT.

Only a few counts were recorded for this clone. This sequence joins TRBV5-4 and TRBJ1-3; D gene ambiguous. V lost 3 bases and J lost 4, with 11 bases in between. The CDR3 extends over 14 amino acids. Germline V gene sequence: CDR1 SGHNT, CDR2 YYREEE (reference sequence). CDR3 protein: CASSYLGSGNTIYF. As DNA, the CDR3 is TGTGCCAGCAGCTACCTCGGGAGCGGAAACACCATATATTTT.